Sequencing of this T cell receptor (beta chain) was carried out in a study of blood T cell repertoires in COVID-19. Across the whole study: Sites in the United States, Italy and Spain provided acute and convalescent COVID-19 samples.

The CDR3 consists of 16 residues. Germline lookup yields CDR1 GTSNPN and CDR2 SVGIG (reference sequence). The trim removed 2 bases at V and 5 bases at J, leaving 8 bases unmatched. Only in-frame clones appear in the TCRdb table, and some are missing; sequencing was by immunoSEQ multiplex PCR. The data show about 190,000 clones, with roughly four fifths seen just once and approximately 13% held by the top ten. The chain recombines TRBV30 with TRBJ2-3; 12 positions agree with TRBD2. This receptor was identified in a man in his forties or fifties who had recovered from COVID-19. Sample: peripheral blood. CDR3 protein: CAWSSGTSGRRDTQYF. The CDR3, as DNA: TGTGCCTGGAGTAGTGGAACTAGCGGGAGGAGAGATACGCAGTATTTT.